The 27 T cell receptor beta chains below all came from one sample that was sequenced in a study of cytomegalovirus exposure and HLA in healthy donors. TCRdb's copy holds only in-frame clones and misses some; the assay was immunoSEQ multiplex PCR. The sample lists over 100,000 clones; around nine tenths were seen once. What was sequenced was PBMCs. The receptors derive from a woman between 18 and 29 years old in good health and CMV-seropositive.

The V gene is TRBV30, the J gene TRBJ1-1; D is perhaps TRBD1 (6 bases). V dropped 6 bases and J dropped 7 bases, with 21 bases sitting between them. Germline CDR1 and CDR2: GTSNPN and SVGIG (reference sequence). The CDR3 covers 14 residues. The CDR3 loop is CACTQGFRTHEAFF. The CDR3 DNA follows: TGTGCCTGCACACAGGGCTTTCGGACCCATGAAGCTTTCTTT.

This chain connects TRBV4-3 to TRBJ1-4; D gene uncertain. The CDR3 has 15 amino acids. CDR1 LGHNA and CDR2 YSLEER come from the germline V gene. V was pared by 0 bases and J by 0 bases, with 5 bases between. This CDR3 reads CASSQDITTNEKLFF. CDR3 nucleotides: TGCGCCAGCAGCCAAGATATAACAACTAATGAAAAACTGTTTTTT.

This clone was counted only a few times. The chain uses TRBV19 and TRBJ1-5; TRBD1 might be the D (6 bases). The V end was cut by 8 bases, the J end by 7 bases, with 12 bases between. Germline V CDR1 and CDR2: LNHDA, SQIVND (reference sequence). The CDR3 extends over 12 amino acids. CDR3 DNA sequence: TGTGCCAGTCGGGACATTGGACAGCCCCAGCATTTT. Its translation: CASRDIGQPQHF.

About this clone itself: Other DNA sequences within the sample encode an identical CDR3. The V gene is TRBV5-1, the J gene TRBJ1-1; no definite D call. The V end was cut by 0 bases, the J end by 0 bases, with 3 bases between. Per germline, CDR1 SGHRS and CDR2 YFSETQ. The CDR3 runs to 13 residues. The CDR3: CASSLGVNTEAFF. The CDR3, as DNA: TGCGCCAGCAGCTTGGGAGTGAACACTGAAGCTTTCTTT.

The V and J genes are TRBV18 and TRBJ1-5, with D tentatively TRBD1 (5 bases). This CDR3 comprises 13 residues. V was pared by 4 bases and J by 3 bases, with 7 bases between. CDR1 is KGHSH and CDR2 is LQKENI in the germline V gene. CDR3 bases: TGTGCCAGCTCACGACAGAACAATCAGCCCCAGCATTTT. Amino acid sequence: CASSRQNNQPQHF.

The chain couples TRBV6-1 to TRBJ1-2; TRBD1 matches at 7 bases. This CDR3 contains 14 residues. Germline V gene lookup returns CDR1 MNHNS and CDR2 SASEGT. After removal of 6 bases from V and 6 bases from J, the junction contained 10 bases not matched to a gene. CDR3 sequence (DNA): TGTGCCAGCAGCCGGACAGGAGAACCCCATGGCTACACCTTC. Its translation is CASSRTGEPHGYTF.

The chain is built from TRBV13 and TRBJ2-2; no clear D. The CDR3 length is 13 residues. V was cut by 2 bases and J by 3 bases, with 4 bases left in between. The V gene's germline CDR1 is PRHDT and CDR2 FYEKMQ (reference sequence). CDR3 DNA sequence: TGTGCCAGCAGCTTAACTGACACCGGGGAGCTGTTTTTT. It specifies CASSLTDTGELFF.

This clone was seen once. J is TRBJ1-6 and V is TRBV5-1; 7 bases map to TRBD1. Losses at the gene ends were 7 bases for V and 7 bases for J; bases not matched to a gene: 14. CDR3 length equals 16 residues. Germline values: CDR1 SGHRS, CDR2 YFSETQ. The CDR3 region has the DNA TGCGCCAGCCGATGGATGGAGGGGGCGGCGAATTCACCCCTCCACTTT. Translation: CASRWMEGAANSPLHF.

The V gene is TRBV2, the J gene TRBJ1-5, with D perhaps TRBD1 (6 bases). V lost 2 bases and J 4 bases, leaving 12 bases between the germline ends. CDR1 SNHLY and CDR2 FYNNEI come from the germline V gene. The CDR3 totals 15 residues. The CDR3 loop reads CASSEYTGQNQPQHF. The DNA of the CDR3 is TGTGCCAGCAGTGAATACACAGGGCAGAATCAGCCCCAGCATTTT.

This chain links TRBV9 with TRBJ2-1, with TRBD1 matching over 10 bases. Germline V gene sequence: CDR1 SGDLS, CDR2 YYNGEE. The CDR3 covers 15 residues. The J segment lost 5 bases and the V segment lost 4 bases, leaving 6 bases of the junction unmatched. CDR3 residues: CASSLTGGWDNEQFF. The CDR3 nucleotides are TGTGCCAGCAGCTTGACAGGGGGCTGGGACAATGAGCAGTTCTTC. The whole variable domain, remainder taken from reference TRBV9 and TRBJ2-1, is DSGVTQTPKHLITATGQRVTLRCSPRSGDLSVYWYQQSLDQGLQFLIQYYNGEERAKGNILERFSAQQFPDLHSELNLSSLELGDSALYFCASSLTGGWDNEQFFGPGTRLTVL.

The V gene is TRBV5-5, the J gene TRBJ1-6; the D is unclear. The CDR3 is 18 residues long. The ends were cut back, 2 bases at V and 8 bases at J, with 23 bases in the middle. Germline CDR1 and CDR2: SGHKS and YYEKEE (reference sequence). The DNA of the CDR3 is TGTGCCAGCAGCTTTGGGCTTGTATTGATTGCAAAGGATTCACCCCTCCACTTT. Translating gives CASSFGLVLIAKDSPLHF.

The chain is built from TRBV23-1 and TRBJ1-2; 7 bases match TRBD1. TRBV23-1 is noted as an ORF with a role that remains uncertain. There are 15 residues in the CDR3. The ends lost 7 bases at V and 8 bases at J; junction bases unmatched: 16. This chain's CDR3 is CASNTENGTVKGYTF. As DNA, the CDR3 is TGCGCCAGCAACACAGAAAACGGGACAGTAAAAGGCTACACCTTC.

The chain links TRBV5-1 to TRBJ2-2; 9 nucleotides line up with TRBD1. CDR1 SGHRS and CDR2 YFSETQ come from the germline V gene. The V and J ends lost 0 bases and 5 bases, in that order; junction bases with no gene match: 5. The CDR3 sequence is 16 residues long. The CDR3 region is CASSLVPGTGTGELFF. The CDR3 DNA is TGCGCCAGCAGCTTGGTACCTGGGACAGGGACCGGGGAGCTGTTTTTT.

The rearrangement joins TRBV5-1 to TRBJ2-7; 8 bases match TRBD2. CDR1 and CDR2 from the germline V gene are SGHRS and YFSETQ. The CDR3 runs to 15 residues. The V and J ends lost 4 bases and 2 bases, in that order; junction bases with no gene match: 8. CDR3 loop: CASSERTSGPYEQYF. For the CDR3, the DNA is TGCGCCAGCAGCGAGAGAACTAGCGGCCCCTACGAGCAGTACTTC.

The chain links TRBV27 to TRBJ2-3, with D possibly being TRBD2 (6 bases). CDR1 is MNHEY and CDR2 is SMNVEV in the germline V gene (reference sequence). V was shortened by 1 base and J by 3 bases, with 11 bases between the two germline ends. The length of the CDR3 is 15 residues. CDR3 sequence (DNA): TGTGCCAGCAGTTTATTTGGGGGGAGTACAGATACGCAGTATTTT. This sequence encodes CASSLFGGSTDTQYF.

Many counts were recorded for this clone. Other nucleotide sequences in the sample specify the same CDR3. This chain connects TRBV15 to TRBJ2-5, with 9 bases aligning to TRBD1. Trimming took 3 bases from V and 5 from J; bases not matched to a gene: 7. From germline, CDR1 is LNHNV and CDR2 YYDKDF (reference sequence). The CDR3 consists of 15 residues. This chain's CDR3 is CATSRETGGGETQYF. Written as DNA, the CDR3 is TGTGCCACCAGCAGGGAAACAGGGGGCGGGGAGACCCAGTACTTC.

This chain uses TRBV11-3 with TRBJ2-6, with D unresolved. CDR3 length: 14 residues. Trimming shortened V by 1 base and J by 2 bases, and 3 bases separated the two germline ends. From germline, CDR1 is SGHNT and CDR2 YENEEA. The CDR3 region is CASSLGPGANVLTF. DNA of the CDR3: TGTGCCAGCAGCTTAGGGCCTGGGGCCAACGTCCTGACTTTC. The whole variable domain, remainder taken from reference TRBV11-3 and TRBJ2-6, is EAGVVQSPRYKIIEKKQPVAFWCNPISGHNTLYWYLQNLGQGPELLIRYENEEAVDDSQLPKDRFSAERLKGVDSTLKIQPAELGDSAVYLCASSLGPGANVLTFGAGSRLTVL.

The chain recombines TRBV27 with TRBJ2-3, with 9 bases that match TRBD2. With V trimmed by 8 bases and J by 0 bases, 3 bases remained unmatched. Per germline, CDR1 MNHEY and CDR2 SMNVEV (reference sequence). The CDR3 has 14 residues. The CDR3: CASGSGGSTDTQYF. The DNA of the CDR3 is TGTGCCAGCGGGAGCGGGGGGAGCACAGATACGCAGTATTTT.

This chain uses TRBV19 with TRBJ2-3, with a possible D match to TRBD2 (5 bases). The CDR3 length is 16 residues. The V and J ends lost 5 bases and 1 base respectively, with 16 bases between them. The germline gives CDR1 LNHDA, CDR2 SQIVND (reference sequence). CDR3 protein: CASSDYPGRGTDTQYF. The CDR3 DNA reads as TGTGCCAGTAGTGACTATCCCGGAAGGGGCACAGATACGCAGTATTTT.

V gene TRBV7-3 combines with J gene TRBJ1-2; D is ambiguous. V dropped 1 base and J dropped 4 bases, with 10 bases sitting between them. Germline lookup yields CDR1 SGHTA and CDR2 FQGTGA. This CDR3 has 14 residues. CDR3 coding DNA: TGTGCCAGCAGCTTAATAGTCGTCTCCTATGGCTACACCTTC. Protein: CASSLIVVSYGYTF.

On this clone: Other DNA variants within this sample encode the same CDR3. This sequence joins TRBV27 and TRBJ2-5, with 7 bases that match TRBD2. The CDR3 extends over 14 amino acids. Germline V gene sequence: CDR1 MNHEY, CDR2 SMNVEV (reference sequence). With 1 base clipped from V and 5 bases from J, the junction kept 4 bases outside the gene matches. CDR3 nucleotide sequence: TGTGCCAGCAGTTTATACGGGGGGAGGGAGACCCAGTACTTC. Translated, it gives CASSLYGGRETQYF.

This CDR3 reads CASSYGGKDGYTF. The CDR3 bases are TGTGCCAGCAGTTACGGGGGGAAAGATGGCTACACCTTC. J is TRBJ1-2 and V is TRBV6-6; a weak D match, TRBD1 (5 bases). V was clipped by 2 bases and J by 6 bases, with 10 bases between them. Germline V lookup: CDR1 MNHNY, CDR2 SVGAGI (reference sequence). This CDR3 comprises 13 residues.

V is TRBV5-6 and J is TRBJ1-1; D not resolved. Germline values: CDR1 SGHDT, CDR2 YYEEEE. The CDR3 is made up of 13 amino acids. Between the trimmed V and J ends, which lost 0 bases and 4 bases, there was a span of 7 bases. This chain's CDR3 is CASSLGSGTEAFF. CDR3 bases: TGTGCCAGCAGCTTGGGTTCAGGCACTGAAGCTTTCTTT.

The rearrangement uses TRBV6-1 and TRBJ2-5; 7 nucleotides line up with TRBD1. CDR3 length: 14 residues. Germline trimming cut 4 bases from V and 1 base from J; bases unmatched to any gene: 3. The germline V gene has CDR1 MNHNS and CDR2 SASEGT. The CDR3 spells CASSAPGGQETQYF. The CDR3 DNA is TGTGCCAGCAGTGCTCCAGGGGGCCAAGAGACCCAGTACTTC.

The chain recombines TRBV5-1 with TRBJ1-3; D not certain. The CDR3 extends over 18 amino acids. Germline CDR1 and CDR2: SGHRS and YFSETQ. The V and J ends lost 4 bases and 0 bases respectively, with 20 bases between them. In DNA, the CDR3 is TGCGCCAGCAGCCTCATCCCAGACTATCCCAGCTCTGGAAACACCATATATTTT. Translation gives CASSLIPDYPSSGNTIYF.

The chain uses TRBV23-1 and TRBJ1-2; D might be TRBD1 (6 bases). TRBV23-1 qualifies as an ORF whose function is uncertain. There are 13 residues in the CDR3. Trimming cost V 4 bases and J 8 bases, with 14 bases left between them. For the CDR3, the DNA is TGCGCCAGCAGTCCGTGGGCAGGGGAAGGCTACACCTTC. It codes for CASSPWAGEGYTF.

The rearrangement links TRBV6-1 to TRBJ1-2; D gene ambiguous. Germline V gene data show CDR1 as MNHNS and CDR2 as SASEGT. The ends were cut back, 7 bases at V and 2 bases at J, with 14 bases in the middle. The CDR3 covers 14 residues. The CDR3, as DNA: TGTGCCAGCAAGGAGGTCTTGACAAACTATGGCTACACCTTC. It is translated as CASKEVLTNYGYTF.